The next 14 T cell receptor beta chains were all read from a single sample in a study of blood T cells in healthy people across ages. It was with a sample-barcoded 5' primer and a J-beta primer mix that a second PCR of roughly 7 to 12 cycles was run. Via MiXCR, TCRdb re-called the 5' RACE reads, giving one row per CDR3 protein. The profile covers about 1.4 million distinct CDR3 sequences, with approximately 59% appearing a single time and 6.5% to 8% taken by the ten largest. Sequenced input: blood. The origin of the receptors is a young man in good health.

The rearrangement links TRBV6-1 to TRBJ2-1; no clear D gene. Germline V gives CDR1 MNHNS, CDR2 SASEGT. CDR3 size: 12 residues. Trimming took 1 base from V and 7 from J, leaving 5 bases between them. CDR3 DNA sequence: TGTGCCAGCAGTGAAGGGTGGAATGAGCAGTTCTTC. Its translation: CASSEGWNEQFF.

The V gene is TRBV5-1, the J gene TRBJ2-3; 7 bases match TRBD2. CDR3 length: 18 residues. Germline loops: CDR1 SGHRS, CDR2 YFSETQ. V shed 0 bases and J 2 bases; nucleotides not matched to a gene: 12. In DNA, the CDR3 is TGCGCCAGCAGCTTGGCCGTATGGGAGGGGCCCAACACAGATACGCAGTATTTT. Its translation: CASSLAVWEGPNTDTQYF.

The chain joins TRBV5-6 to TRBJ2-7; D possibly matches TRBD1 or TRBD2 (5 bases each). The CDR3 spans 13 residues. V lost 4 bases and J lost 2, with 10 bases in between. The germline V gene has CDR1 SGHDT and CDR2 YYEEEE. The CDR3 protein is CASSTRDPYEQYF. The DNA for the CDR3 is TGTGCCAGCAGCACCAGGGACCCCTACGAGCAGTACTTC.

The V and J genes are TRBV2 and TRBJ2-5; 7 positions agree with TRBD2. The CDR3 is 15 amino acids. V was clipped by 3 bases and J by 2 bases; unmatched bases: 6. Germline V gene lookup returns CDR1 SNHLY and CDR2 FYNNEI. CDR3 residues: CASSEPGLVQETQYF. DNA of the CDR3: TGTGCCAGCAGTGAGCCTGGACTAGTGCAAGAGACCCAGTACTTC.

Details on this clonotype: Possible read error: a much larger clone is one base away. The gene calls are TRBV7-6 and TRBJ2-1, with TRBD2 identical over 13 bases. The V and J ends lost 3 bases and 5 bases, in that order; junction bases with no gene match: 1. The CDR3 is 15 residues long. The germline V gene encodes CDR1 SGHVS and CDR2 FNYEAQ. CDR3 sequence: CASSLTSGGHNEQFF. DNA of the CDR3: TGTGCCAGCAGCTTGACTAGCGGGGGGCACAATGAGCAGTTCTTC.

The V gene is TRBV27, the J gene TRBJ2-7; D gene unclear. Germline V gene data show CDR1 as MNHEY and CDR2 as SMNVEV (reference sequence). The CDR3 length is 14 residues. Trimming removed 5 bases at V and 5 bases at J, with 16 bases between. The CDR3 spells CASSPLPGLHEQYF. The CDR3 coding sequence is TGTGCCAGCAGTCCGCTTCCTGGGCTGCACGAGCAGTACTTC.

This clonotype was detected only a few times. The chain recombines TRBV4-1 with TRBJ1-2; D remains unclear. V gave up 5 bases and J gave up 2 bases, with 15 bases separating them. The CDR3 loop spans 15 amino acids. Germline V CDR1 and CDR2: MGHRA, YSYEKL. The chain's CDR3 is CASSWGGEGNYGYTF. The CDR3 bases are TGCGCCAGCAGCTGGGGAGGCGAGGGCAACTATGGCTACACCTTC.

This clonotype came up a few times. This chain links TRBV4-3 with TRBJ2-2; 9 bases align to TRBD1. The length of the CDR3 is 16 residues. Unmatched junction bases numbered 1, after V lost 0 bases and J lost 2 bases. In germline, CDR1 is LGHNA, CDR2 YSLEER. In DNA, the CDR3 is TGCGCCAGCAGCCAAGAGACAGGGGGTAACACCGGGGAGCTGTTTTTT. Translating gives CASSQETGGNTGELFF.

This clonotype has a handful of counts. The chain carries TRBV5-1 and TRBJ1-2; no reliable D call. CDR1 and CDR2 (germline): SGHRS, YFSETQ. This CDR3 has 14 residues. Trimming took 1 base from V and 7 from J, leaving 14 bases between them. CDR3 region: CASSLSDRFLGYTF. The CDR3 DNA reads TGCGCCAGCAGCTTGTCGGACCGGTTTCTTGGCTACACCTTC.

The chain is built from TRBV5-1 and TRBJ2-3, with D possibly called TRBD1 or TRBD2 (6 bases each). Germline V gene data show CDR1 as SGHRS and CDR2 as YFSETQ. The CDR3 is made up of 15 amino acids. V was trimmed by 0 bases and J by 7 bases, leaving 15 bases between them. The CDR3 nucleotides read TGCGCCAGCAGCTTGGCCATCGGGGGCGCTAATACGCAGTATTTT. Translated: CASSLAIGGANTQYF.

The chain recombines TRBV6-6 with TRBJ1-4, with 8 bases lining up with TRBD1. The CDR3 runs 13 residues. CDR1 is MNHNY, CDR2 SVGAGI, per germline (reference sequence). V shed 10 bases and J 15 bases; nucleotides not matched to a gene: 16. The CDR3 loop is CATLYRGTGEVFF. DNA of the CDR3: TGTGCCACATTGTACCGAGGGACAGGTGAAGTGTTTTTT.

This sequence joins TRBV5-6 and TRBJ2-4; TRBD1 matches 9 bases. The DNA end favors TRBJ2-7, so the J call may be wrong. The CDR3 sequence is 16 residues long. Per the germline V gene, CDR1 is SGHDT and CDR2 is YYEEEE. CDR3 sequence (DNA): TGTGCCAGCAGCGGAGACCGGGACAGGGTTTTCAACGAGCAGTACTTC. This gives the protein CASSGDRDRVFNEQYF.

CDR3 DNA sequence: TGCGCCAGCAGCCCTTGGGACAGCGGGGGTAATGGCTACACCTTC. It is translated as CASSPWDSGGNGYTF. The V call is TRBV4-1, the J call TRBJ1-2; 7 bases fit TRBD1. This CDR3 has 15 amino acids. The germline CDR1 and CDR2 sequences are MGHRA and YSYEKL. Trimming cost V 4 bases and J 6 bases; bases outside gene matches: 11.

The sample holds a few counts of this clonotype. V usage is TRBV28 and J usage is TRBJ2-1; D is possibly TRBD2 (7 bases). Germline assignment: CDR1 MDHEN and CDR2 SYDVKM. Trimming shortened V by 2 bases and J by 7 bases, and 12 bases separated the two germline ends. The CDR3 has 14 amino acids. The CDR3 DNA reads as TGTGCCAGCAGTTTAATCGGGGGGCGAAATGAGCAGTTCTTC. This codes for CASSLIGGRNEQFF.